This T cell receptor (beta chain) was captured by sequencing in a study of T cells after yellow fever vaccination. Study-wide points: Primary-vaccination clones mostly resurfaced post-booster (roughly 97% CD4, just under 90% CD8).

UMIs were added to TCR cDNA along with a universal primer site when it was made by 5'RACE template switching. MiXCR, run by TCRdb on the 5' RACE reads, gives a single entry per CDR3 protein. Among around 500,000 distinct CDR3 sequences listed, 21% were seen once. As for this clonotype: Its antigen is as yet unknown.

V was pared by 10 bases and J by 0 bases, with 5 bases of the junction left unmatched. CDR1 is ENHRY, CDR2 SYGVKD, per germline. The CDR3 spans 16 residues. The TCR sequence derives from a man between 18 and 35 years old who received the YFV17D yellow fever vaccine. The chain is built from TRBV10-3 and TRBJ2-6; TRBD1 agrees at 11 bases. Specimen: PBMCs, collected approximately 20 days after the first yellow fever vaccination. CDR3 DNA sequence: TGTGCCACCCCCGGGACAGGGGGCTCTGGGGCCAACGTCCTGACTTTC. Its protein is CATPGTGGSGANVLTF.